Described below is a single T cell receptor (beta chain) sequence and its context. No antigen is known for it. At one end, the junction sequence differs from germline, possibly due to a read error. This entry is derived from a study of blood T cells in healthy people across ages. Study results and limitations: Both higher diversity and more naive CD4+ cells marked long-lived donors when set against aged donors.

The CDR3 has 16 amino acids. CDR1 LGHNA and CDR2 YNFKEQ come from the germline V gene. A J-beta primer mix and a sample-barcoded 5' primer were used in a second PCR of about 7 to 11 cycles. TCRdb used MiXCR to reprocess the 5' RACE reads, holding one entry per CDR3 protein. The table lists 1.5 million to 2 million distinct CDR3 sequences, almost 35% of them singletons. The chain uses TRBV4-2 and TRBJ1-2; weak D call: TRBD1 (6 bases). The clonotype originates from a woman in her 30s in good health. The sequencing sample was made of blood. CDR3 DNA sequence: TGTGCCAGCAGCCAAGACGGGGGCGCGGAATACTATGGCTGCACCTTC. Translation gives CASSQDGGAEYYGCTF.